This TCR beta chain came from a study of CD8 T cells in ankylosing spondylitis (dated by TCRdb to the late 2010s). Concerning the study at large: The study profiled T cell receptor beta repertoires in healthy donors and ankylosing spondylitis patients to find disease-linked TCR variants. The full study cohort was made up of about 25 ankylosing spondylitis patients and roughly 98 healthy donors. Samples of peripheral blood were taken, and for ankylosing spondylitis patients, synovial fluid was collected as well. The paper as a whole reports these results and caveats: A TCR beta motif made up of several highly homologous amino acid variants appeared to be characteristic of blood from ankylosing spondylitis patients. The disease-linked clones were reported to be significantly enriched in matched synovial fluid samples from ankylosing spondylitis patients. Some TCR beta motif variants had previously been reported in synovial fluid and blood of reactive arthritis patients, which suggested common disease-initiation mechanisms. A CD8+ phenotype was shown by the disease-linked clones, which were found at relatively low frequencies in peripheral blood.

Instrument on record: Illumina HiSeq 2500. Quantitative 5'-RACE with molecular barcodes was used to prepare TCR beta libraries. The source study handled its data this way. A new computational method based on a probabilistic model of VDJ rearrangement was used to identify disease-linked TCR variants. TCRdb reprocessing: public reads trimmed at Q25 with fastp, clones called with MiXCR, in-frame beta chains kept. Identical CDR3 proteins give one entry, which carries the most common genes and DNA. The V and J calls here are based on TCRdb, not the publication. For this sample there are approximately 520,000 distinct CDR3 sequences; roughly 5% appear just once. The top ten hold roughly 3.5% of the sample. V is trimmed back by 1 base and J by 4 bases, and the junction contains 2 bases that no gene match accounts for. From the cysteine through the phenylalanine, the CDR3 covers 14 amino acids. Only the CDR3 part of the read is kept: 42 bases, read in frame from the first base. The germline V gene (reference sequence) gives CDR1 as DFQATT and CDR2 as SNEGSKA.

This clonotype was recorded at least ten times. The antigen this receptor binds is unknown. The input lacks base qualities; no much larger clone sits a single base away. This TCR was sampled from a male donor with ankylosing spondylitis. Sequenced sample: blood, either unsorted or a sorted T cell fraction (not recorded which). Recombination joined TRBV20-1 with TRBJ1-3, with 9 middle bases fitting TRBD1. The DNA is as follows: TGCAGTGCTAGAGCCGGGACAGGGGGAAACACCATATATTTT. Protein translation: CSARAGTGGNTIYF.